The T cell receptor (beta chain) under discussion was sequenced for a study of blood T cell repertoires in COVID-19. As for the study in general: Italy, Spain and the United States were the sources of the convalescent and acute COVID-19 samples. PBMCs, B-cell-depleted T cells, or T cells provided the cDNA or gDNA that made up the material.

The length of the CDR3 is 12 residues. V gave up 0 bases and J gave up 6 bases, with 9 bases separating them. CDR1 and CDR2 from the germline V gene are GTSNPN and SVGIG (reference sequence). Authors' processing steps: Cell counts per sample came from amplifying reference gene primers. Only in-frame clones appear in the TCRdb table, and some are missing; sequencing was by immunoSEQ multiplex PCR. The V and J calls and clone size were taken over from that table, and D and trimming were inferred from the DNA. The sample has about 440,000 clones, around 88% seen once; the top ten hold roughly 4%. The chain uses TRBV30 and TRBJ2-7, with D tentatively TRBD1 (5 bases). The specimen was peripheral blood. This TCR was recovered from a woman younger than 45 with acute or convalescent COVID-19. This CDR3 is CAWSVRQSEQYF. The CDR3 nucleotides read TGTGCCTGGAGTGTAAGACAGAGCGAGCAGTACTTC. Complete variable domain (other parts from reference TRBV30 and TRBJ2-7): SQTIHQWPATLVQPVGSPLSLECTVEGTSNPNLYWYRQAAGRGLQLLFYSVGIGQISSEVPQNLSASRPQDRQFILSSKKLLLSDSGFYLCAWSVRQSEQYFGPGTRLTVT.